These 22 T cell receptor beta chains came from one sample sequenced in a study of spatial heterogeneity in lung cancer. TCRdb re-called the 5' RACE reads with MiXCR, one entry per CDR3 protein. The repertoire has about 86,000 distinct CDR3 sequences, around 13% of them found once; the top ten carry around 4.3%. This sample's time point: sample taken at primary tumor resection. Unsorted whole RNA samples from tumor, nontumor lung or frozen PBMC were sequenced. The source material was PBMCs, sampled at surgery. Receptors originate from a male donor with early-stage non-small cell lung cancer.

This clonotype was counted a few times. V and J are TRBV5-1 and TRBJ1-1, with D hard to call. CDR3 length: 12 amino acids. V gave up 0 bases and J gave up 7 bases, with 7 bases separating them. Germline V CDR1 and CDR2: SGHRS, YFSETQ. CDR3 DNA sequence: TGCGCCAGCAGCTTGGGGGCGGATGAAGCTTTCTTT. Translating it yields CASSLGADEAFF. The full variable domain, rest sourced from reference TRBV5-1 and TRBJ1-1, is KAGVTQTPRYLIKTRGQQVTLSCSPISGHRSVSWYQQTPGQGLQFLFEYFSETQRNKGNFPGRFSGRQFSNSRSEMNVSTLELGDSALYLCASSLGADEAFFGQGTRLTVV.

The rearrangement links TRBV20-1 to TRBJ2-7, with 12 bases fitting TRBD2. V was pared by 0 bases and J by 3 bases, with 12 bases of the junction left unmatched. CDR1 is DFQATT, CDR2 SNEGSKA, per germline (reference sequence). The CDR3 spans 18 residues. CDR3 amino acids: CSARDPLAGGPRVYEQYF. The CDR3 DNA reads TGCAGTGCTAGAGATCCCCTAGCGGGAGGGCCAAGGGTCTACGAGCAGTACTTC.

This clonotype was seen many times. The chain is built from TRBV3-1 and TRBJ1-2, with D hard to call. This CDR3 is built from 15 residues. Trimming cost V 4 bases and J 4 bases, with 16 bases left between them. The V gene's germline CDR1 is LGHDT and CDR2 YNNKEL (reference sequence). The CDR3 is CASSRQNPRGYGYTF. The CDR3 coding sequence is TGTGCCAGCAGCCGCCAAAACCCGCGAGGCTATGGCTACACCTTC.

The CDR3 region is CSASSSPPLESQYF. CDR3 in DNA: TGCAGTGCTAGTAGTAGTCCACCCTTGGAGTCCCAGTACTTC. The chain combines TRBV20-1 with TRBJ2-5, with D hard to call. The CDR3 is 14 amino acids. CDR1 DFQATT and CDR2 SNEGSKA come from the germline V gene (reference sequence). The V end was cut by 3 bases, the J end by 9 bases, with 20 bases between.

The chain has TRBV29-1 and TRBJ2-1; 10 nucleotides match TRBD2. The germline gives CDR1 SQVTM, CDR2 ANQGSEA. V lost 8 bases to trimming and J lost 4 bases; unmatched junction nucleotides: 8. CDR3 length equals 14 residues. The CDR3 DNA follows: TGCAGCTCCTCCACTAGCGGGGTTTACAATGAGCAGTTCTTC. Translation gives CSSSTSGVYNEQFF.

This clonotype turned up a few times. The DNA of the CDR3 is TGTGCCAGCAGCTCGGACAGGGATAATTCACCCCTCCACTTT. Encoded protein: CASSSDRDNSPLHF. The chain recombines TRBV7-3 with TRBJ1-6; 8 nucleotides match TRBD1. The trim removed 4 bases at V and 5 bases at J, leaving 1 base unmatched. The CDR3 contains 14 residues. Germline CDR1 SGHTA, CDR2 FQGTGA.

The sample holds a few counts of this clonotype. The rearrangement uses TRBV29-1 and TRBJ2-7; no reliable D call. The germline gives CDR1 SQVTM, CDR2 ANQGSEA. V was trimmed by 4 bases and J by 0 bases, leaving 10 bases between them. The CDR3 sequence is 13 residues long. The CDR3 DNA reads as TGCAGCGTTGGCGGCCTCCCCTCCTACGAGCAGTACTTC. As protein: CSVGGLPSYEQYF.

This clonotype was detected a few times. The gene calls are TRBV9 and TRBJ1-2; no firm D call. The V end lost 2 bases, the J end lost 0 bases, and 11 bases lay between the germline ends. The CDR3 contains 15 residues. CDR1 is SGDLS, CDR2 YYNGEE, per germline. The CDR3 sequence is CASSVTTLPNYGYTF. As DNA, the CDR3 is TGTGCCAGCAGCGTTACGACACTGCCTAACTATGGCTACACCTTC.

The V gene is TRBV2, the J gene TRBJ1-1, with D tentatively TRBD1 (6 bases). Trimming took 4 bases from V and 11 from J, leaving 20 bases between them. Germline V gene sequence: CDR1 SNHLY, CDR2 FYNNEI. The length of the CDR3 is 14 residues. CDR3 nucleotides: TGTGCCAGCAGTGGGACAGAATACACCCAAGAGGCTTTCTTT. Translated: CASSGTEYTQEAFF. The variable domain in full, completed from reference TRBV2 and TRBJ1-1, reads EPEVTQTPSHQVTQMGQEVILRCVPISNHLYFYWYRQILGQKVEFLVSFYNNEISEKSEIFDDQFSVERPDGSNFTLKIRSTKLEDSAMYFCASSGTEYTQEAFFGQGTRLTVV.

This clonotype was detected only a few times. This chain joins TRBV7-3 and TRBJ2-2; D is perhaps TRBD1 (6 bases). V dropped 3 bases and J dropped 4 bases, with 12 bases sitting between them. The CDR3 is made up of 15 amino acids. CDR1 is SGHTA, CDR2 FQGTGA, per germline. CDR3 nucleotide sequence: TGTGCCAGCAGCTTGAAACAGGGCGGCACCGGGGAGCTGTTTTTT. It translates to CASSLKQGGTGELFF. The full variable domain, with the rest looked up from reference TRBV7-3 and TRBJ2-2, is GAGVSQTPSNKVTEKGKYVELRCDPISGHTALYWYRQSLGQGPEFLIYFQGTGAADDSGLPNDRFFAVRPEGSVSTLKIQRTERGDSAVYLCASSLKQGGTGELFFGEGSRLTVL.

This clonotype has just a few counts. This chain links TRBV12-3 or TRBV12-4 with TRBJ1-2; D remains unclear. V gave up 1 base and J gave up 7 bases, with 10 bases separating them. The CDR3 covers 13 residues. CDR3 in amino acids: CASSLDARSGYTF. CDR3 nucleotides: TGTGCCAGCAGTTTAGATGCAAGGTCTGGCTACACCTTC.

The chain employs TRBV5-4 and TRBJ2-7, with D unresolved. CDR3 size: 13 residues. CDR1 is SGHNT, CDR2 YYREEE, per germline (reference sequence). V was trimmed by 4 bases and J by 0 bases, leaving 8 bases between them. DNA of the CDR3: TGTGCCAGCAGCACGCAGCTCTCCTACGAGCAGTACTTC. Its translation is CASSTQLSYEQYF.

A few counts support this clonotype. This sequence joins TRBV15 and TRBJ2-1; D may be TRBD1 (6 bases). This CDR3 spans 15 amino acids. Germline V gene sequence: CDR1 LNHNV, CDR2 YYDKDF (reference sequence). Trimming left V 4 bases short and J 3 bases short, with 13 bases between. CDR3 residues: CATSTPGHLYNEQFF. As DNA, the CDR3 is TGTGCCACCAGCACCCCGGGACACCTCTACAATGAGCAGTTCTTC.

This clonotype was detected ten times or more. The rearrangement uses TRBV29-1 and TRBJ1-1; TRBD1 agrees at 10 bases. With V trimmed by 7 bases and J by 10 bases, 9 bases remained unmatched. CDR1 SQVTM and CDR2 ANQGSEA come from the germline V gene. CDR3 length equals 12 residues. This CDR3 reads CSAHRDRGAAFF. For the CDR3, the DNA is TGCAGCGCCCACCGGGACAGGGGAGCAGCTTTCTTT.

This clonotype appeared many times. This chain uses TRBV29-1 with TRBJ1-4; no clear D. Trimming removed 4 bases from V and 0 bases from J, with 3 bases in between. This CDR3 comprises 12 residues. Germline V lookup: CDR1 SQVTM, CDR2 ANQGSEA. CDR3 nucleotide sequence: TGCAGCGTTGTCGCAACTAATGAAAAACTGTTTTTT. This codes for CSVVATNEKLFF.

The sample holds many counts of this clonotype. The chain combines TRBV5-1 with TRBJ2-3, with 7 bases fitting TRBD2. J gave up 0 bases and V 2 bases, and 12 bases lay outside the gene matches. CDR3 length: 18 residues. Germline CDR1 reads SGHRS; CDR2 reads YFSETQ. The CDR3 region is CASSFGGPWRGSTDTQYF. The CDR3 DNA is TGCGCCAGCAGCTTTGGGGGTCCCTGGCGGGGGAGCACAGATACGCAGTATTTT.

This clonotype has a handful of counts. The rearrangement links TRBV7-9 to TRBJ2-4, with D tentatively TRBD1 (5 bases). V was shortened by 5 bases and J by 5 bases, with 7 bases between the two germline ends. CDR1 SEHNR and CDR2 FQNEAQ come from the germline V gene (reference sequence). CDR3 length equals 12 residues. CDR3 sequence (DNA): TGTGCCAGCAGCATGACAGAAAACATTCAGTACTTC. Translated: CASSMTENIQYF.

J is TRBJ1-1 and V is TRBV29-1; 7 nucleotides agree with TRBD1. CDR1 is SQVTM and CDR2 is ANQGSEA in the germline V gene. The V and J ends lost 6 bases and 1 base, in that order; junction bases with no gene match: 5. This CDR3 is 13 amino acids long. The CDR3 spells CSVNQGGNTEAFF. The CDR3 DNA is TGCAGCGTGAACCAGGGGGGGAACACTGAAGCTTTCTTT.

The chain has TRBV30 and TRBJ1-5; the match to TRBD1 covers 8 bases. CDR1 and CDR2 (germline): GTSNPN, SVGIG (reference sequence). V dropped 2 bases and J dropped 6; count of bases not matched to a gene: 3. The CDR3 covers 13 residues. CDR3 nucleotides: TGTGCCTGGAGTTCGACAGGGGCTCAGCCCCAGCATTTT. Its protein is CAWSSTGAQPQHF.

This clonotype turned up a few times. V is TRBV4-1 and J is TRBJ2-3; 9 bases fit TRBD1. Germline V gene sequence: CDR1 MGHRA, CDR2 YSYEKL. V lost 3 bases to trimming and J lost 2 bases; unmatched junction nucleotides: 6. The CDR3 spans 16 residues. The CDR3 bases are TGCGCCAGCAGCCATCTTTACAGGGGGCCCACAGATACGCAGTATTTT. Encoded protein: CASSHLYRGPTDTQYF.

This clonotype was found a few times. This chain uses TRBV10-3 with TRBJ2-7; tentatively, D is TRBD1 (5 bases). Looked up from germline, CDR1 is ENHRY and CDR2 is SYGVKD. The length of the CDR3 is 11 residues. The V end lost 10 bases, the J end lost 5 bases, and 12 bases lay between the germline ends. The CDR3 spells CATVGLHEQYF. The CDR3 nucleotides are TGTGCCACCGTGGGGCTCCACGAGCAGTACTTC.

V gene TRBV7-9 combines with J gene TRBJ2-5; 15 positions agree with TRBD2. V gave up 5 bases and J gave up 5 bases; unmatched junction bases: 6. This CDR3 has 16 amino acids. Germline CDR1 SEHNR, CDR2 FQNEAQ (reference sequence). CDR3 coding DNA: TGTGCCAGCAGCGCCGGACTAGCGGGGGGGCATGAGACCCAGTACTTC. Protein product: CASSAGLAGGHETQYF. Using reference TRBV7-9 and TRBJ2-5 for the parts outside the CDR3, the full variable domain is DTGVSQNPRHKITKRGQNVTFRCDPISEHNRLYWYRQTLGQGPEFLTYFQNEAQLEKSRLLSDRFSAERPKGSFSTLEIQRTEQGDSAMYLCASSAGLAGGHETQYFGPGTRLLVL.